The 32 T cell receptor beta chains in this list originate from one sample, sequenced in a study of blood T cell repertoires in COVID-19. Repertoires were generated with immunoSEQ multiplex PCR, while TCRdb's copy carries only in-frame clones and drops some. The table has under 85,000 clones, around 80% seen once; the top ten hold around 27%. Source material: peripheral blood. The receptor set was obtained from a woman older than 75 with active or convalescent COVID-19.

This chain links TRBV11-3 with TRBJ2-3; D possibly corresponds to TRBD2 (6 bases). Germline values: CDR1 SGHNT, CDR2 YENEEA. V lost 3 bases to trimming and J lost 3 bases, with 13 bases between them. The CDR3 covers 15 residues. The CDR3 nucleotides read TGTGCCAGCAGCTTCGGGGGAGCCCATACAGATACGCAGTATTTT. The encoded protein is CASSFGGAHTDTQYF.

V is TRBV10-3 and J is TRBJ2-7; no reliable D call. The CDR3 has 14 residues. Germline CDR1 and CDR2: ENHRY and SYGVKD. V was trimmed by 2 bases and J by 2 bases, leaving 10 bases between them. In DNA, the CDR3 is TGTGCCATCAGTGAGGGCACCACAGCCTACGAGCAGTACTTC. It codes for CAISEGTTAYEQYF.

This clone was seen just once. The genes are TRBV19 and TRBJ1-4, with 9 bases that match TRBD1. The germline CDR1 and CDR2 sequences are LNHDA and SQIVND (reference sequence). V dropped 10 bases and J dropped 6; count of bases not matched to a gene: 6. This CDR3 spans 13 amino acids. The CDR3 region has the DNA TGTGCCACCCGAACAGGGGGCTATGAAAAACTGTTTTTT. It translates to CATRTGGYEKLFF.

This clone came up once. The chain is built from TRBV28 and TRBJ1-4; no firm D call. Trimming stripped 6 bases from V and 4 bases from J, with 12 bases between. The CDR3 has 14 residues. Per germline, CDR1 MDHEN and CDR2 SYDVKM. CDR3 DNA: TGTGCCAGCAGCCGCGGAGGGCTTAATGAAAAACTGTTTTTT. It is translated as CASSRGGLNEKLFF. The complete variable domain, with remaining parts taken from reference TRBV28 and TRBJ1-4, reads DVKVTQSSRYLVKRTGEKVFLECVQDMDHENMFWYRQDPGLGLRLIYFSYDVKMKEKGDIPEGYSVSREKKERFSLILESASTNQTSMYLCASSRGGLNEKLFFGSGTQLSVL.

The chain uses TRBV10-3 and TRBJ2-5, with a possible D match to TRBD2 (7 bases). Germline CDR1 is ENHRY and CDR2 is SYGVKD. Deletions cut 3 bases from V and 1 base from J, with 12 bases between. This CDR3 region has 15 residues. This CDR3 reads CAISETGGTQETQYF. The CDR3 nucleotides are TGTGCCATCAGTGAAACGGGGGGCACCCAAGAGACCCAGTACTTC.

In this sample, this clone turned up a few times. The chain couples TRBV2 to TRBJ2-4, with 7 bases aligning to TRBD2. The J segment lost 7 bases and the V segment lost 1 base, leaving 10 bases of the junction unmatched. The V gene's germline CDR1 is SNHLY and CDR2 FYNNEI. CDR3 length: 16 residues. The CDR3 DNA sequence: TGTGCCAGCAGTGAAGAATTTAGCGGGCCCATGAACATTCAGTACTTC. It translates to CASSEEFSGPMNIQYF. The variable domain in full, completed from reference TRBV2 and TRBJ2-4, reads EPEVTQTPSHQVTQMGQEVILRCVPISNHLYFYWYRQILGQKVEFLVSFYNNEISEKSEIFDDQFSVERPDGSNFTLKIRSTKLEDSAMYFCASSEEFSGPMNIQYFGAGTRLSVL.

The V gene is TRBV7-2, the J gene TRBJ1-3; D unresolved. Looked up from germline, CDR1 is SGHTA and CDR2 is FQGNSA. V was cut by 1 base and J by 1 base, with 17 bases left in between. CDR3 length: 18 residues. As DNA, the CDR3 is TGTGCCAGCAGCTTAGAGGCTCTGGCAGCCAGGTCTGGAAACACCATATATTTT. This gives the protein CASSLEALAARSGNTIYF.

The chain carries TRBV2 and TRBJ2-5, with 7 bases identical to TRBD2. The CDR3 runs to 15 residues. The V and J ends lost 3 bases and 5 bases, in that order; junction bases with no gene match: 9. From germline, CDR1 is SNHLY and CDR2 FYNNEI. The CDR3 coding sequence is TGTGCCAGCAGTGATTTACTAGCGTTGGGCGAGACCCAGTACTTC. Its protein product is CASSDLLALGETQYF.

The genes are TRBV5-1 and TRBJ2-7; D is possibly TRBD2 (6 bases). Germline V gene sequence: CDR1 SGHRS, CDR2 YFSETQ. Trimming stripped 6 bases from V and 1 base from J, with 14 bases between. The CDR3 totals 14 residues. Here the CDR3 reads CASTFTGDSYEQYF. The CDR3 coding sequence is TGCGCCAGCACCTTCACGGGGGATTCCTACGAGCAGTACTTC.

V and J are TRBV7-2 and TRBJ2-5, with TRBD2 matching 12 bases. Germline CDR1 SGHTA, CDR2 FQGNSA. V was clipped by 0 bases and J by 2 bases; unmatched bases: 1. CDR3 length: 16 amino acids. CDR3 sequence: CASSLATSGGQETQYF. In DNA form, the CDR3 reads TGTGCCAGCAGCTTAGCGACTAGCGGGGGACAAGAGACCCAGTACTTC.

The chain uses TRBV6-4 and TRBJ1-2; D unclear. In germline, CDR1 is MRHNA, CDR2 SNTAGT. The length of the CDR3 is 14 residues. Trimming cost V 5 bases and J 5 bases, with 15 bases left between them. The CDR3: CASSPSKEEYGYTF. The CDR3, as DNA: TGTGCCAGCAGTCCCTCAAAAGAAGAGTATGGCTACACCTTC.

J is TRBJ1-2 and V is TRBV27; 7 bases map to TRBD1. Trimming removed 5 bases from V and 5 bases from J; junction bases left unmatched: 8. The CDR3 loop spans 14 amino acids. Germline loops: CDR1 MNHEY, CDR2 SMNVEV (reference sequence). The CDR3 region has the DNA TGTGCCAGCAGTCCGACAGGGATTGGGTATGGCTACACCTTC. Amino acids: CASSPTGIGYGYTF.

This clone was picked up one time. The chain carries TRBV7-2 and TRBJ1-1; 10 nucleotides agree with TRBD1. The length of the CDR3 is 15 residues. V was clipped by 3 bases and J by 5 bases; unmatched bases: 6. Per germline, CDR1 SGHTA and CDR2 FQGNSA. DNA for the CDR3: TGTGCCAGCAGCTTGACCGGGACAGGGGAAACTGAAGCTTTCTTT. Protein product: CASSLTGTGETEAFF.

CDR3 region: CASTKGSSGANVLTF. The DNA for the CDR3 is TGTGCCAGCACCAAAGGGAGCTCTGGGGCCAACGTCCTGACTTTC. The chain couples TRBV2 to TRBJ2-6; possible D gene TRBD2, 5 bases. The CDR3 totals 15 residues. V was cut by 7 bases and J by 0 bases, with 10 bases left in between. CDR1 and CDR2 from the germline V gene are SNHLY and FYNNEI.

With regard to this clone: One end of the junction varies from germline; a read error may be responsible. The chain's CDR3 is CASSLLGLADYGQYF. The CDR3, as DNA: TGTGCCAGCAGCTTACTGGGACTAGCGGACTACGGGCAGTACTTC. This chain uses TRBV7-2 with TRBJ2-7; 11 nucleotides line up with TRBD2. Germline V gene lookup returns CDR1 SGHTA and CDR2 FQGNSA. CDR3 length: 15 amino acids.

CDR3 residues: CASSLSTSTTLTGELFF. The CDR3 nucleotides read TGTGCCAGCAGCTTATCGACTAGTACTACACTCACCGGGGAGCTGTTTTTT. J is TRBJ2-2 and V is TRBV7-6; TRBD2 is a possible D gene (6 bases). Germline lookup yields CDR1 SGHVS and CDR2 FNYEAQ. Between the trimmed V and J ends, which lost 2 bases and 4 bases, there was a span of 17 bases. The CDR3 is 17 residues long.

The J gene is TRBJ2-1, the V gene TRBV5-1; 8 bases match TRBD2. Germline values: CDR1 SGHRS, CDR2 YFSETQ. V was pared by 0 bases and J by 5 bases, with 4 bases of the junction left unmatched. The CDR3 spans 15 residues. CDR3 amino acids: CASSLVAGINNEQFF. The CDR3 DNA is TGCGCCAGCAGCTTGGTAGCGGGGATTAACAATGAGCAGTTCTTC.

The chain combines TRBV6-5 with TRBJ1-1; the D is unclear. CDR1 is MNHEY, CDR2 SVGAGI, per germline. This CDR3 is built from 15 residues. Trimming removed 4 bases from V and 1 base from J, with 13 bases in between. The CDR3 sequence is CASSFYRGANTEAFF. The CDR3 DNA reads as TGTGCCAGCAGTTTTTACCGGGGAGCGAACACTGAAGCTTTCTTT.

J is TRBJ1-3 and V is TRBV5-5; a possible D gene is TRBD1 (6 bases). The CDR3 is 14 residues long. Germline-derived CDR1 and CDR2 are SGHKS and YYEKEE (reference sequence). Trimming took 4 bases from V and 1 from J, leaving 9 bases between them. In DNA form, the CDR3 reads TGTGCCAGCAGCCAGACAGGTTCTGGAAACACCATATATTTT. Amino acid sequence: CASSQTGSGNTIYF.

The chain links TRBV5-1 to TRBJ2-5, with 9 bases aligning to TRBD2. V lost 3 bases to trimming and J lost 5 bases; unmatched junction nucleotides: 8. The CDR3 runs to 15 residues. Germline V gene sequence: CDR1 SGHRS, CDR2 YFSETQ. In DNA, the CDR3 is TGCGCCAGCAGCTCCGGACAGGCGGGAGGGGAGACCCAGTACTTC. The encoded protein is CASSSGQAGGETQYF.

This chain uses TRBV28 with TRBJ1-1; D gene uncertain. CDR1 and CDR2 (germline): MDHEN, SYDVKM. CDR3 length: 13 amino acids. The V end was cut by 3 bases, the J end by 6 bases, with 11 bases between. The CDR3 region is CASSLVVLPEAFF. DNA of the CDR3: TGTGCCAGCAGTTTGGTGGTACTTCCTGAAGCTTTCTTT. Full variable domain (remainder filled in from reference TRBV28 and TRBJ1-1): DVKVTQSSRYLVKRTGEKVFLECVQDMDHENMFWYRQDPGLGLRLIYFSYDVKMKEKGDIPEGYSVSREKKERFSLILESASTNQTSMYLCASSLVVLPEAFFGQGTRLTVV.

The rearrangement uses TRBV6-5 and TRBJ1-6; D perhaps matches TRBD1 (5 bases). CDR1 and CDR2 (germline): MNHEY, SVGAGI. CDR3 length equals 15 residues. Deletions cut 6 bases from V and 6 bases from J, with 15 bases between. The CDR3 region has the DNA TGTGCCAGCAGCCCGTCGGGGGTTGGTAATTCACCCCTCCACTTT. Its translation is CASSPSGVGNSPLHF.

The gene calls are TRBV15 and TRBJ2-3, with 9 bases that match TRBD2. Germline trimming cut 2 bases from V and 3 bases from J; bases unmatched to any gene: 6. This CDR3 is 16 amino acids long. Germline lookup yields CDR1 LNHNV and CDR2 YYDKDF (reference sequence). CDR3 amino acids: CATSRLSGGGTDTQYF. CDR3 bases: TGTGCCACCAGCAGACTTAGCGGGGGCGGGACAGATACGCAGTATTTT.

The chain carries TRBV6-2 or TRBV6-3 and TRBJ2-7; D not resolved. Between the trimmed V and J ends, which lost 1 base and 3 bases, there was a span of 10 bases. The length of the CDR3 is 14 residues. The V gene's germline CDR1 is MNHEY and CDR2 SVGEGT. The CDR3 nucleotides read TGTGCCAGCAGTTACTTGTCGCTAGTCTACGAGCAGTACTTC. It encodes CASSYLSLVYEQYF.

Only a few counts were recorded for this clone. The chain recombines TRBV5-4 with TRBJ1-3; TRBD1 matches 8 bases. After removal of 2 bases from V and 3 bases from J, the junction contained 4 bases not matched to a gene. CDR1 is SGHNT, CDR2 YYREEE, per germline (reference sequence). CDR3 length: 15 amino acids. The CDR3 is CASSFQGARGNTIYF. The CDR3 DNA reads as TGTGCCAGCAGCTTCCAGGGGGCGCGTGGAAACACCATATATTTT.

There are many counts of this clone. The genes are TRBV9 and TRBJ1-6; D is unclear. The CDR3 extends over 14 amino acids. The germline CDR1 and CDR2 sequences are SGDLS and YYNGEE. The V end lost 2 bases, the J end lost 6 bases, and 9 bases lay between the germline ends. The CDR3 region is CASSVRPVNSPLHF. As DNA, the CDR3 is TGTGCCAGCAGCGTGAGGCCAGTTAATTCACCCCTCCACTTT.

The chain is built from TRBV7-2 and TRBJ2-7; 11 bases align to TRBD1. In germline, CDR1 is SGHTA, CDR2 FQGNSA. The CDR3 runs to 17 residues. V lost 3 bases to trimming and J lost 3 bases; unmatched junction nucleotides: 10. The CDR3 DNA follows: TGTGCCAGCAGCTTGGGGACAGGGGGTTCGGCGAACTACGAGCAGTACTTC. It yields the protein CASSLGTGGSANYEQYF.

The chain uses TRBV6-6 and TRBJ2-1; a weak D match, TRBD1 (5 bases). V lost 0 bases to trimming and J lost 4 bases, with 7 bases between them. CDR3 length: 14 residues. CDR1 is MNHNY and CDR2 is SVGAGI in the germline V gene (reference sequence). The DNA of the CDR3 is TGTGCCAGCAGTTACTCACAGGATTACAATGAGCAGTTCTTC. Its translation is CASSYSQDYNEQFF.

The rearrangement joins TRBV10-3 to TRBJ1-2; 9 nucleotides match TRBD1. This CDR3 comprises 14 residues. In germline, CDR1 is ENHRY, CDR2 SYGVKD. The trim removed 8 bases at V and 6 bases at J, leaving 10 bases unmatched. Here the CDR3 DNA reads TGTGCCATCTATCAAACAGGGGGCGCGAATGGCTACACCTTC. Translation: CAIYQTGGANGYTF.

The DNA for the CDR3 is TGTGCCAGCAGCTGGGGACAGGGGTCGATGAATGAGCAGTTCTTC. Translation gives CASSWGQGSMNEQFF. The J gene is TRBJ2-1, the V gene TRBV5-6; 10 nucleotides align to TRBD1. This CDR3 is built from 15 residues. Germline CDR1 is SGHDT and CDR2 is YYEEEE. The V gene end was trimmed by 3 bases and the J gene end by 7 bases; junction bases not matched to a gene: 7.

The chain employs TRBV6-5 and TRBJ2-7, with D possibly TRBD1 on 6 matching bases. CDR3 length equals 13 residues. Germline V CDR1 and CDR2: MNHEY, SVGAGI. Trimming shortened V by 6 bases and J by 2 bases, and 11 bases separated the two germline ends. The CDR3 sequence is CASSLTGTYEQYF. DNA of the CDR3: TGTGCCAGCAGCCTTACAGGGACCTACGAGCAGTACTTC.

V gene TRBV9 combines with J gene TRBJ1-5; D is unresolved. The germline V and J ends were trimmed by 5 bases and 2 bases, with 11 bases remaining between them. The germline CDR1 and CDR2 sequences are SGDLS and YYNGEE. The CDR3 has 14 residues. The DNA of the CDR3 is TGTGCCAGCAGTTCCCATGCGGGCAATCAGCCCCAGCATTTT. It codes for CASSSHAGNQPQHF. Full variable domain (missing parts from reference TRBV9 and TRBJ1-5): DSGVTQTPKHLITATGQRVTLRCSPRSGDLSVYWYQQSLDQGLQFLIQYYNGEERAKGNILERFSAQQFPDLHSELNLSSLELGDSALYFCASSSHAGNQPQHFGDGTRLSIL.